The next 27 T cell receptor beta chains were all read from a single sample in a study of blood T cell repertoires in COVID-19. The table came from immunoSEQ multiplex PCR; TCRdb's copy has only in-frame clones and leaves some out. Of around 150,000 clones in the sample, 82% were seen once. The source material was peripheral blood. Receptors were obtained from a woman aged 40 to 50 with COVID-19, enrolled during active disease.

This chain links TRBV29-1 with TRBJ2-1; 7 nucleotides align to TRBD1. The V segment lost 3 bases and the J segment 5 bases; nucleotides outside the gene matches: 4. The germline V gene has CDR1 SQVTM and CDR2 ANQGSEA. The CDR3 extends over 13 amino acids. CDR3 in amino acids: CSVDWDRDNEQFF. As DNA, the CDR3 is TGCAGCGTTGATTGGGACAGAGACAATGAGCAGTTCTTC.

V gene TRBV3-1 (or the pseudogene TRBV3-2) combines with J gene TRBJ2-2, with 7 bases that match TRBD1. The J segment lost 3 bases and the V segment lost 7 bases, leaving 11 bases of the junction unmatched. Germline assignment: CDR1 LGHDT and CDR2 YNNKEL (reference sequence). CDR3 length: 16 residues. CDR3: CASNPFGQAYTGELFF. For the CDR3, the DNA is TGTGCCAGCAACCCCTTTGGACAGGCGTACACCGGGGAGCTGTTTTTT.

The rearrangement joins TRBV30 to TRBJ1-1; the D is unclear. V gave up 0 bases and J gave up 7 bases, with 12 bases separating them. Germline CDR1 and CDR2: GTSNPN and SVGIG (reference sequence). This CDR3 has 13 residues. The CDR3 here is CAWSVLKRGEAFF. The CDR3 nucleotides are TGTGCCTGGAGTGTGCTGAAAAGAGGTGAAGCTTTCTTT.

V is TRBV7-3 and J is TRBJ1-1; no reliable D call. CDR1 SGHTA and CDR2 FQGTGA come from the germline V gene. The CDR3 extends over 14 amino acids. V was cut by 6 bases and J by 4 bases, with 15 bases left in between. CDR3 residues: CASSSPRGSTEAFF. DNA of the CDR3: TGTGCCAGCAGTTCCCCCCGAGGGTCCACTGAAGCTTTCTTT.

This clone was seen a handful of times. The chain uses TRBV19 and TRBJ1-1, with TRBD1 matching 7 bases. The CDR3 length is 14 residues. V gave up 2 bases and J gave up 5 bases; unmatched junction bases: 5. Germline lookup yields CDR1 LNHDA and CDR2 SQIVND (reference sequence). DNA for the CDR3: TGTGCCAGTAGTATACGACAGGGTCGGACTGAAGCTTTCTTT. Its translation is CASSIRQGRTEAFF.

The chain combines TRBV7-9 with TRBJ2-1, with D possibly being TRBD2 (5 bases). This CDR3 is built from 15 residues. V gave up 4 bases and J gave up 6 bases, with 16 bases separating them. Germline assignment: CDR1 SEHNR and CDR2 FQNEAQ (reference sequence). CDR3 nucleotide sequence: TGTGCCAGCAGCTCGTGGAGCGGCCCTAGCAATGAGCAGTTCTTC. Translation: CASSSWSGPSNEQFF.

The chain employs TRBV10-3 and TRBJ1-5; no firm D call. V lost 2 bases and J 2 bases, leaving 4 bases between the germline ends. CDR3 size: 13 residues. Germline V gives CDR1 ENHRY, CDR2 SYGVKD. The chain's CDR3 is CAISEAGNQPQHF. The CDR3 DNA sequence: TGTGCCATCAGTGAGGCGGGCAATCAGCCCCAGCATTTT.

The chain links TRBV2 to TRBJ2-7; D unresolved. This CDR3 contains 12 residues. Trimming pared 0 bases from V and 3 bases from J, leaving 3 bases between. Germline CDR1 SNHLY, CDR2 FYNNEI. For the CDR3, the DNA is TGTGCCAGCAGTGAAGCTAACTACGAGCAGTACGTC. Protein sequence: CASSEANYEQYV.

This chain links TRBV28 with TRBJ2-1; 8 bases map to TRBD1. V gave up 6 bases and J gave up 0 bases; unmatched junction bases: 10. The germline V gene encodes CDR1 MDHEN and CDR2 SYDVKM. The CDR3 consists of 17 residues. The DNA for the CDR3 is TGTGCCAGCAGAAAAGGACAGGGTAGGAGCTCCTACAATGAGCAGTTCTTC. Protein: CASRKGQGRSSYNEQFF.

The rearrangement joins TRBV28 to TRBJ1-5; D uncertain. V gave up 2 bases and J gave up 7 bases, with 12 bases separating them. Germline CDR1 and CDR2: MDHEN and SYDVKM. The CDR3 is 14 amino acids. The CDR3 nucleotides are TGTGCCAGCAGTTTAGTTGGAGGGATCCAGCCCCAGCATTTT. This gives the protein CASSLVGGIQPQHF.

This clone was detected only once. The chain carries TRBV7-2 and TRBJ1-1; TRBD1 matches 11 bases. Germline lookup yields CDR1 SGHTA and CDR2 FQGNSA. This CDR3 spans 12 amino acids. The junction had 4 bases not matched to a gene; V was cut back by 5 bases and J by 11 bases. CDR3 DNA: TGTGCCAGCAGCCGGGACAGGGGGTCGGCTTTCTTT. This gives the protein CASSRDRGSAFF.

The chain's CDR3 is CASKVQAVTYEQYF. CDR3 nucleotide sequence: TGTGCCAGCAAGGTGCAGGCTGTGACGTACGAGCAGTACTTC. V and J are TRBV2 and TRBJ2-7; D gene ambiguous. Looked up from germline, CDR1 is SNHLY and CDR2 is FYNNEI. Trimming took 7 bases from V and 4 from J, leaving 17 bases between them. The CDR3 spans 14 residues. The whole variable domain, filled in from reference TRBV2 and TRBJ2-7, reads EPEVTQTPSHQVTQMGQEVILRCVPISNHLYFYWYRQILGQKVEFLVSFYNNEISEKSEIFDDQFSVERPDGSNFTLKIRSTKLEDSAMYFCASKVQAVTYEQYFGPGTRLTVT.

The J gene is TRBJ1-2, the V gene TRBV3-1 (or the pseudogene TRBV3-2); no definite D call. This CDR3 comprises 15 residues. The V and J ends lost 1 base and 1 base respectively, with 10 bases between them. The germline V gene has CDR1 LGHDT and CDR2 YNNKEL (reference sequence). The CDR3 nucleotides are TGTGCCAGCAGCCAAGGTCAGGCCATTAACTATGGCTACACCTTC. It specifies CASSQGQAINYGYTF.

The gene calls are TRBV19 and TRBJ2-5, with 8 bases aligning to TRBD2. Per germline, CDR1 LNHDA and CDR2 SQIVND (reference sequence). V shed 5 bases and J 7 bases; nucleotides not matched to a gene: 9. The CDR3 covers 14 residues. The CDR3: CASSPGTSRRTQYF. As DNA, the CDR3 is TGTGCCAGTAGTCCAGGGACTAGTAGGCGGACCCAGTACTTC.

The chain joins TRBV6-5 to TRBJ2-7; the D is unclear. The V end lost 0 bases, the J end lost 3 bases, and 15 bases lay between the germline ends. Germline CDR1 reads MNHEY; CDR2 reads SVGAGI. The CDR3 runs 16 residues. As DNA, the CDR3 is TGTGCCAGCAGTTACTCGATAGCTAACCCCATCTACGAGCAGTACTTC. Its translation is CASSYSIANPIYEQYF.

For this clone: One end of the junction is discordant with germline, which a read error may explain. The J gene is TRBJ2-1, the V gene TRBV7-9; D unresolved. This CDR3 has 15 amino acids. Germline loops: CDR1 SEHNR, CDR2 FQNEAQ (reference sequence). The CDR3 nucleotides read TGTGCCAGCAGATCCGACGCCCTAGTTACGAATGGGCAGTTCTTC. Translating it yields CASRSDALVTNGQFF.

V gene TRBV3-1 (or the pseudogene TRBV3-2) combines with J gene TRBJ1-2, with D unresolved. Germline V gives CDR1 LGHDT, CDR2 YNNKEL (reference sequence). V was trimmed by 4 bases and J by 3 bases, leaving 12 bases between them. The CDR3 has 14 amino acids. CDR3 DNA sequence: TGTGCCAGCAGCCCCCGGCCGGGTGACTATGGCTACACCTTC. Its protein is CASSPRPGDYGYTF.

The gene calls are TRBV9 and TRBJ2-3, with D hard to call. V was clipped by 1 base and J by 1 base, with 4 bases between them. The CDR3 consists of 13 residues. The germline V gene has CDR1 SGDLS and CDR2 YYNGEE. In DNA, the CDR3 is TGTGCCAGCAGCGTACAGGGCACAGATACGCAGTATTTT. This encodes CASSVQGTDTQYF.

The chain carries TRBV2 and TRBJ1-2, with 7 bases that match TRBD1. The V and J ends lost 7 bases and 4 bases, in that order; junction bases with no gene match: 9. Germline V gene lookup returns CDR1 SNHLY and CDR2 FYNNEI. CDR3 length: 14 residues. CDR3 in amino acids: CASTRDSQSYGYTF. In DNA form, the CDR3 reads TGTGCCAGCACCCGGGACAGTCAATCCTATGGCTACACCTTC.

Only a few counts were recorded for this clone. The chain has TRBV19 and TRBJ2-1; D is perhaps TRBD1 (6 bases). This CDR3 has 12 residues. Germline V gene sequence: CDR1 LNHDA, CDR2 SQIVND (reference sequence). The ends were cut back, 5 bases at V and 9 bases at J, with 11 bases in the middle. The CDR3 spells CASSQDSPEQFF. DNA for the CDR3: TGTGCCAGTAGTCAGGACAGCCCTGAGCAGTTCTTC. Complete variable domain (other parts from reference TRBV19 and TRBJ2-1): DGGITQSPKYLFRKEGQNVTLSCEQNLNHDAMYWYRQDPGQGLRLIYYSQIVNDFQKGDIAEGYSVSREKKESFPLTVTSAQKNPTAFYLCASSQDSPEQFFGPGTRLTVL.

The chain combines TRBV28 with TRBJ1-5; D call uncertain. Germline V gives CDR1 MDHEN, CDR2 SYDVKM. Between the trimmed V and J ends, which lost 8 bases and 5 bases, there was a span of 13 bases. The CDR3 covers 13 residues. The CDR3 loop is CASRPQLDQPQHF. DNA of the CDR3: TGTGCCAGCCGCCCTCAACTCGATCAGCCCCAGCATTTT.

The V gene is TRBV3-1 (or the pseudogene TRBV3-2), the J gene TRBJ1-4; 10 bases are shared with TRBD1. Germline trimming cut 4 bases from V and 6 bases from J; bases unmatched to any gene: 8. The germline CDR1 and CDR2 sequences are LGHDT and YNNKEL (reference sequence). The CDR3 is 16 amino acids. The CDR3 sequence: CASSPGTGALYEKLFF. CDR3 coding DNA: TGTGCCAGCAGCCCGGGGACAGGGGCGCTGTATGAAAAACTGTTTTTT.

This clone was detected once. The chain carries TRBV29-1 and TRBJ1-1; D is uncertain. CDR3 length: 14 residues. V was cut by 5 bases and J by 2 bases, with 15 bases left in between. Looked up from germline, CDR1 is SQVTM and CDR2 is ANQGSEA. The CDR3 reads CSVIRGLRNTEAFF. In nucleotides, the CDR3 is TGCAGCGTTATTAGAGGACTGAGAAACACTGAAGCTTTCTTT. Full variable domain (missing parts from reference TRBV29-1 and TRBJ1-1): SAVISQKPSRDICQRGTSLTIQCQVDSQVTMMFWYRQQPGQSLTLIATANQGSEATYESGFVIDKFPISRPNLTFSTLTVSNMSPEDSSIYLCSVIRGLRNTEAFFGQGTRLTVV.

V usage is TRBV21-1 and J usage is TRBJ2-1; the table's D gene call, TRBD2, was not cross checked with the DNA. TRBV21-1 has pseudogene status. This CDR3 region has 18 residues. The CDR3 sequence: CASSKWPLLAGEVYEQFF. For the CDR3, the DNA is TGTGCCAGCAGCAAATGGCCCCTACTAGCGGGAGAGGTCTATGAGCAGTTCTTC.

This clone came up a few times. The chain combines TRBV24-1 with TRBJ1-5, with D possibly being TRBD1 (6 bases). Germline loops: CDR1 KGHDR, CDR2 SFDVKD. The CDR3 has 13 amino acids. The V end was cut by 10 bases, the J end by 3 bases, with 12 bases between. CDR3 bases: TGTGCCACTCAAGACAGGTTCAATCAGCCCCAGCATTTT. Translated, it gives CATQDRFNQPQHF.

V and J are TRBV6-1 and TRBJ1-5, with 8 bases matching TRBD1. From germline, CDR1 is MNHNS and CDR2 SASEGT. V lost 2 bases and J lost 7; bases outside the gene matches: 13. This CDR3 has 17 amino acids. CDR3 region: CASSESPPTGVGQPQHF. Written as DNA, the CDR3 is TGTGCCAGCAGTGAAAGTCCCCCGACAGGGGTAGGGCAGCCCCAGCATTTT.

This clone was seen only a few times. The rearrangement uses TRBV6-5 and TRBJ2-3, with 7 bases that match TRBD2. The CDR3 sequence is 15 residues long. The germline CDR1 and CDR2 sequences are MNHEY and SVGAGI. Trimming took 6 bases from V and 9 from J; bases not matched to a gene: 15. The CDR3 DNA reads TGTGCCAGCAGGCCGGGACCTTACTTGGGAGGGACGCAGTATTTT. It is translated as CASRPGPYLGGTQYF.